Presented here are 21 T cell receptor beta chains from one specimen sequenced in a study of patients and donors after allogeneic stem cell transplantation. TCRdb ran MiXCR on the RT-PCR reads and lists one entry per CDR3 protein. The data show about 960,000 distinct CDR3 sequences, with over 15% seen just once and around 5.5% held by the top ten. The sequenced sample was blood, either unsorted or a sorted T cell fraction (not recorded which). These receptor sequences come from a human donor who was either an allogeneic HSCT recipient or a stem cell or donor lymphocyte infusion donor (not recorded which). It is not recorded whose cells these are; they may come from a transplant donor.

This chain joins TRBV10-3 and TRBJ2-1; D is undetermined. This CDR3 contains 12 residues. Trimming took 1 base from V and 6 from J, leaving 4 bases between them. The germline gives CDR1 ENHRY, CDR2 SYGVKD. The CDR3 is CAISEYANEQFF. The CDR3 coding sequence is TGTGCCATCAGTGAGTACGCCAATGAGCAGTTCTTC.

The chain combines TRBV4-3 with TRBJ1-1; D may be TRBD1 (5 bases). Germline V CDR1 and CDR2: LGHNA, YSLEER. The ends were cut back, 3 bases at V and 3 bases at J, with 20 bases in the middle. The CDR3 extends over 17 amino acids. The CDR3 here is CASSQTPSWGVDTEAFF. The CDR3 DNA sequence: TGCGCCAGCAGCCAGACCCCCTCATGGGGCGTCGACACTGAAGCTTTCTTT.

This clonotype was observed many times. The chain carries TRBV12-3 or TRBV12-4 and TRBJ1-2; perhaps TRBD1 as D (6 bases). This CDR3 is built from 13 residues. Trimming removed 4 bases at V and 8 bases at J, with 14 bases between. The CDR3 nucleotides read TGTGCCAGCAGTTGGTTCGGGGGGCGAGGCTACACCTTC. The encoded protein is CASSWFGGRGYTF.

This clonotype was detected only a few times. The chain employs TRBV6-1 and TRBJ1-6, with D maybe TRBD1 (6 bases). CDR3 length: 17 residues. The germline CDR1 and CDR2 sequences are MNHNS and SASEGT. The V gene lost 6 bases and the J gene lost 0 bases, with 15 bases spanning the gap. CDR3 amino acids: CASSHPGHGSYNSPLHF. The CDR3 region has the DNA TGTGCCAGCAGCCACCCGGGACACGGCTCCTATAATTCACCCCTCCACTTT.

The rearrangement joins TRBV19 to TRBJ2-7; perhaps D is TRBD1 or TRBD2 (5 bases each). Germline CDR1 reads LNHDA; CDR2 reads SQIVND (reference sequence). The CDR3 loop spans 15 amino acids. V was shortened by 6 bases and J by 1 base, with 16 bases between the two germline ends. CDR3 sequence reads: CASSSALEGSYEQYF. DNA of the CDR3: TGTGCCAGTAGCTCAGCCCTAGAGGGGTCCTACGAGCAGTACTTC.

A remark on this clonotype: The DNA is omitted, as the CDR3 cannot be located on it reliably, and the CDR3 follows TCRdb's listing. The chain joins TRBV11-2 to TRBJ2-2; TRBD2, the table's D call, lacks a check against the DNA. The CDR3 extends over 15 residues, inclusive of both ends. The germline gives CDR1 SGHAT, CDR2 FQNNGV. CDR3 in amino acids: CASSWAEGAGGKMFF.

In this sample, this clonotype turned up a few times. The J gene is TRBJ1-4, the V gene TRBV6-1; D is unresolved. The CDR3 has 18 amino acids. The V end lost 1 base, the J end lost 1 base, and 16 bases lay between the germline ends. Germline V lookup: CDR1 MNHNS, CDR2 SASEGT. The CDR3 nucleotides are TGTGCCAGCAGTGAAGTGGGGATGGGCAGTGAAACTAATGAAAAACTGTTTTTT. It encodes CASSEVGMGSETNEKLFF.

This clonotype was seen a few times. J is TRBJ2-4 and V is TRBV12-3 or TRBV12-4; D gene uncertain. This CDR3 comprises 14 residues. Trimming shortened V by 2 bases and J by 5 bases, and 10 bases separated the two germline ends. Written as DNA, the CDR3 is TGTGCCAGCAGTTTATCCGGGTGGGAAAACATTCAGTACTTC. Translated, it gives CASSLSGWENIQYF.

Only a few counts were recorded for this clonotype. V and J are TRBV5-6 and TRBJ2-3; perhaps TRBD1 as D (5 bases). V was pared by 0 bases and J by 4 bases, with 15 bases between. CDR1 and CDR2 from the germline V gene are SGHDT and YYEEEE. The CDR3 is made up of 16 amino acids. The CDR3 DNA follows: TGTGCCAGCAGCTTGGAGCGCCTCCTAGGGGCAGATACGCAGTATTTT. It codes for CASSLERLLGADTQYF. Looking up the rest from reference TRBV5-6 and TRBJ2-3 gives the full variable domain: DAGVTQSPTHLIKTRGQQVTLRCSPKSGHDTVSWYQQALGQGPQFIFQYYEEEERQRGNFPDRFSGHQFPNYSSELNVNALLLGDSALYLCASSLERLLGADTQYFGPGTRLTVL.

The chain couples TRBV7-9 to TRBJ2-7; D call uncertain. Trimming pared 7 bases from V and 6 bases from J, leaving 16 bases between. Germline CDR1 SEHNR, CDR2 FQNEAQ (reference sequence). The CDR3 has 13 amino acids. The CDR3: CASTKSGRGEQYF. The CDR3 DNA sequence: TGTGCCAGCACCAAATCTGGCCGAGGCGAGCAGTACTTC.

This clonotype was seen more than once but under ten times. Here the CDR3 DNA reads TGTGCCAGCAGTAGGGACAGGGAATGGACCCAGTACTTC. It yields the protein CASSRDREWTQYF. This chain links TRBV5-6 with TRBJ2-5; 9 nucleotides match TRBD1. In germline, CDR1 is SGHDT, CDR2 YYEEEE. The V segment lost 5 bases and the J segment 7 bases; nucleotides outside the gene matches: 6. CDR3 length: 13 amino acids.

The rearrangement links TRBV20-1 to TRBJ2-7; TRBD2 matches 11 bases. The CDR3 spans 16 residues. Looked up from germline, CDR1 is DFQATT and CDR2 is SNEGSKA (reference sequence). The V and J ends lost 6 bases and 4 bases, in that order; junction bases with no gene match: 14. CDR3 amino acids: CSARYPTSGEVYEQYF. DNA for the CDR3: TGCAGTGCCCGCTACCCGACTAGCGGGGAGGTATACGAGCAGTACTTC.

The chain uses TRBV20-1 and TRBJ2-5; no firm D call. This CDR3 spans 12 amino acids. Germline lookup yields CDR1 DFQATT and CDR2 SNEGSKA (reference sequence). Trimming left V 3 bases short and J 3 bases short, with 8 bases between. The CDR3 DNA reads TGCAGTGCTAGTGTTAGAAAAGAGACCCAGTACTTC. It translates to CSASVRKETQYF.

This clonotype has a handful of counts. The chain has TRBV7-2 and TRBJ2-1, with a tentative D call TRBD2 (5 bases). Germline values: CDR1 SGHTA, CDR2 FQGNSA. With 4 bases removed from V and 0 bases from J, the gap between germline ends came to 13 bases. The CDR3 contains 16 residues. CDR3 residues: CASSSKGGLSYNEQFF. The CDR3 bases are TGTGCCAGCAGCTCAAAAGGAGGCCTCTCCTACAATGAGCAGTTCTTC.

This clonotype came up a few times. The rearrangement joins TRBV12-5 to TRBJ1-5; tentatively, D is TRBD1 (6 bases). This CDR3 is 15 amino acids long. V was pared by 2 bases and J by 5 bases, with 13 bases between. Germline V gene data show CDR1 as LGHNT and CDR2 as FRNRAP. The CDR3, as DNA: TGTGCTAGTGGTTTGAACGGGGGCGCCGATCAGCCCCAGCATTTT. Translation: CASGLNGGADQPQHF.

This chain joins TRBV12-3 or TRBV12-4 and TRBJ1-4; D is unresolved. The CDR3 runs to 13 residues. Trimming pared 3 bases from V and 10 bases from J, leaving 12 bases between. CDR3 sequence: CASSLVQHGKLFF. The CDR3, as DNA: TGTGCCAGCAGTTTGGTACAACACGGAAAACTGTTTTTT.

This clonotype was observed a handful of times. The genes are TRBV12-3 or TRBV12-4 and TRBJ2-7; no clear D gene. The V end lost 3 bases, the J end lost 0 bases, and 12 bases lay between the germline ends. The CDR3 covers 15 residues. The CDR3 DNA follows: TGTGCCAGCAGTTTGAGTGTCCGCTCCTCCTACGAGCAGTACTTC. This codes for CASSLSVRSSYEQYF.

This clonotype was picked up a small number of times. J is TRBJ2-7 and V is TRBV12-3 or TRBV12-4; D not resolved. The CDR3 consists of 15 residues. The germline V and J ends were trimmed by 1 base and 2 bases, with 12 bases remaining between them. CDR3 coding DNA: TGTGCCAGCAGTTTAGGGCTACCCATCACCTACGAGCAGTACTTC. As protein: CASSLGLPITYEQYF.

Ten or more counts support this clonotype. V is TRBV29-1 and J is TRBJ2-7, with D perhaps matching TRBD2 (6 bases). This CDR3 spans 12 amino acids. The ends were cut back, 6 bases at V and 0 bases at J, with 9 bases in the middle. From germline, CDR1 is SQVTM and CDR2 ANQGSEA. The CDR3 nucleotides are TGCAGCGTCTCCGGGGGCTCCTACGAGCAGTACTTC. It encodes CSVSGGSYEQYF.

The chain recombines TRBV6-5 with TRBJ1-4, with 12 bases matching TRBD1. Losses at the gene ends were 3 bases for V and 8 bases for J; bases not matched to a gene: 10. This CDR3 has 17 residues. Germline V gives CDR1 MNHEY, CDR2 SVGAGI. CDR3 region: CASSYLGQGARREKLFF. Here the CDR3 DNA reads TGTGCCAGCAGTTATTTGGGACAGGGGGCGCGAAGGGAAAAACTGTTTTTT.

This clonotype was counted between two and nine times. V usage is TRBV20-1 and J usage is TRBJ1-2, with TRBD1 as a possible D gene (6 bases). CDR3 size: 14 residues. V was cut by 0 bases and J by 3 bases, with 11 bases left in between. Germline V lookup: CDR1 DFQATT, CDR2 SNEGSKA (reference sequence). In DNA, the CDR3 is TGCAGTGCTAGAGATAGGAGGGGGTACTATGGCTACACCTTC. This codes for CSARDRRGYYGYTF.